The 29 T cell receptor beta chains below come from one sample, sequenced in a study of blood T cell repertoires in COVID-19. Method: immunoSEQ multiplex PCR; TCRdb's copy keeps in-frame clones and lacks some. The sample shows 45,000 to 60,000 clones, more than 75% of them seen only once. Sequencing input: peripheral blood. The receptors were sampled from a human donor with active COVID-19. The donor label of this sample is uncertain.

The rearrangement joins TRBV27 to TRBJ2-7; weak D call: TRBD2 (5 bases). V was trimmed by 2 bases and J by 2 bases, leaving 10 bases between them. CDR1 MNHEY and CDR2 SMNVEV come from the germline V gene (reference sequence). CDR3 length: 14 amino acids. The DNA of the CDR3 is TGTGCCAGCAGTTTAATACGGGGAGCCTACGAGCAGTACTTC. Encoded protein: CASSLIRGAYEQYF.

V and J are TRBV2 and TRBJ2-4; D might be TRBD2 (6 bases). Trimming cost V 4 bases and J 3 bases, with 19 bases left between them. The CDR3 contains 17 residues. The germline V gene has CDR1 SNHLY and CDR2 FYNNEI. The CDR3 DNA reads TGTGCCAGCAGTGCGGGAGTGAGGAGAGGGGTCAAAAACATTCAGTACTTC. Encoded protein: CASSAGVRRGVKNIQYF.

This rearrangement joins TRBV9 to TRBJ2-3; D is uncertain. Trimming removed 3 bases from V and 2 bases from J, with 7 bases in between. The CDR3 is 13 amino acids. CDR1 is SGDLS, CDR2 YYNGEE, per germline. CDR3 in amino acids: CASSARITDTQYF. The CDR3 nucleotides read TGTGCCAGCAGCGCTAGGATCACAGATACGCAGTATTTT.

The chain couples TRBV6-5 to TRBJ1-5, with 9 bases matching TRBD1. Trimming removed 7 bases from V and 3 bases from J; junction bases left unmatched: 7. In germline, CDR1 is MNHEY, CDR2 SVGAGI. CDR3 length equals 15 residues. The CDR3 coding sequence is TGTGCCAGCACCGTGGACAGGGGCCCCAATCAGCCCCAGCATTTT. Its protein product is CASTVDRGPNQPQHF.

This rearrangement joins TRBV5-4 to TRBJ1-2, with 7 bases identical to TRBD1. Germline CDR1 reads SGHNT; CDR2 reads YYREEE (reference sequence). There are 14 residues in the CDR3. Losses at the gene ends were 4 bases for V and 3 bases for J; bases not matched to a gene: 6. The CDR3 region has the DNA TGTGCCAGCAGCCAGGGACAGACGGACTATGGCTACACCTTC. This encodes CASSQGQTDYGYTF. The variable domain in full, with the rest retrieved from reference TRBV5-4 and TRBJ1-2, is ETGVTQSPTHLIKTRGQQVTLRCSSQSGHNTVSWYQQALGQGPQFIFQYYREEENGRGNFPPRFSGLQFPNYSSELNVNALELDDSALYLCASSQGQTDYGYTFGSGTRLTVV.

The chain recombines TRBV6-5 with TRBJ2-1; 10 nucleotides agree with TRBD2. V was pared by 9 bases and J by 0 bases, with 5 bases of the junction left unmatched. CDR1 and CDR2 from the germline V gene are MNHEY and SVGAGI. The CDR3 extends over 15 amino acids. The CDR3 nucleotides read TGTGCCAGTTGGTCTAGCGGGAGCTCCTACAATGAGCAGTTCTTC. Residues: CASWSSGSSYNEQFF.

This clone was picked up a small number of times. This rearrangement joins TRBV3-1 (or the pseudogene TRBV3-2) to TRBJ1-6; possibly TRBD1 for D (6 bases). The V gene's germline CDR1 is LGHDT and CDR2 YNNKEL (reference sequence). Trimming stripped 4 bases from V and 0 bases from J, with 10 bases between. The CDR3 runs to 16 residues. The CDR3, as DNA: TGTGCCAGCAGCCGCGACAGGCGCTCCTATAATTCACCCCTCCACTTT. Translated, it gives CASSRDRRSYNSPLHF.

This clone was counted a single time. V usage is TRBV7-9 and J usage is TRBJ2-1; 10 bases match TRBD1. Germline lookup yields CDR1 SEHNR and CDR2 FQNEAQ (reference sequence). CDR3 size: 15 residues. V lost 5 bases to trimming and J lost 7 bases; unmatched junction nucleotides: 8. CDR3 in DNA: TGTGCCAGCAGCCCACCGGGACAGGGGATTAATGAGCAGTTCTTC. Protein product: CASSPPGQGINEQFF.

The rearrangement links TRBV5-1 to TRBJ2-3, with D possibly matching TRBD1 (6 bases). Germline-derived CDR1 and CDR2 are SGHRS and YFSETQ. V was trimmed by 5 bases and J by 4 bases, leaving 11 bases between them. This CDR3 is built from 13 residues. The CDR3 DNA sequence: TGCGCCAGCAGGAATGAGGGGGCAGATACGCAGTATTTT. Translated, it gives CASRNEGADTQYF.

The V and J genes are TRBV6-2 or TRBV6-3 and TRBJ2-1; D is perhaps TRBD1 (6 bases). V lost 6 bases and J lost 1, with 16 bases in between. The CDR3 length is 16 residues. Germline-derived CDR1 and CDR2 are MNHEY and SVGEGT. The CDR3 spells CASSTPGEKSYNEQFF. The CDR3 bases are TGTGCCAGCAGCACACCAGGGGAGAAGTCCTACAATGAGCAGTTCTTC.

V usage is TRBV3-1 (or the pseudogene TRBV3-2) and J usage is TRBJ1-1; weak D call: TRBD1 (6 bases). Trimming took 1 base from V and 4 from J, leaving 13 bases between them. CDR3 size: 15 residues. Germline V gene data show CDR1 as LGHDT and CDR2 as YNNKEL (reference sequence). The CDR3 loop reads CASSQGWGGGTEAFF. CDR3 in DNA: TGTGCCAGCAGCCAAGGTTGGGGGGGCGGCACTGAAGCTTTCTTT.

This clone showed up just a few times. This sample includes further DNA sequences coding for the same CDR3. The CDR3 protein is CASSVGGAVNTEAFF. The CDR3 coding sequence is TGTGCCAGCAGCGTAGGGGGAGCAGTGAACACTGAAGCTTTCTTT. This chain joins TRBV9 and TRBJ1-1; D not resolved. Germline V gene lookup returns CDR1 SGDLS and CDR2 YYNGEE. V was shortened by 0 bases and J by 0 bases, with 9 bases between the two germline ends. The CDR3 length is 15 residues.

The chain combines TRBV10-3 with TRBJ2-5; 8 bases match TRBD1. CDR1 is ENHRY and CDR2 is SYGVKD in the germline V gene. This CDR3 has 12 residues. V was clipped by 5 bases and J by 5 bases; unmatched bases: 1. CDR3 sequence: CAISRQGETQYF. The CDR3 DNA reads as TGTGCCATCAGTCGACAGGGGGAGACCCAGTACTTC.

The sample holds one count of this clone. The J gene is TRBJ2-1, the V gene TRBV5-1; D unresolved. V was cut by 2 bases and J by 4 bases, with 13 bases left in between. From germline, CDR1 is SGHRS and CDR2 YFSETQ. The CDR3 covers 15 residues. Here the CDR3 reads CASSFDRPGYNEQFF. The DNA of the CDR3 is TGCGCCAGCAGCTTCGACCGACCAGGTTACAATGAGCAGTTCTTC. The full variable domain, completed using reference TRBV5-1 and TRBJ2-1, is KAGVTQTPRYLIKTRGQQVTLSCSPISGHRSVSWYQQTPGQGLQFLFEYFSETQRNKGNFPGRFSGRQFSNSRSEMNVSTLELGDSALYLCASSFDRPGYNEQFFGPGTRLTVL.

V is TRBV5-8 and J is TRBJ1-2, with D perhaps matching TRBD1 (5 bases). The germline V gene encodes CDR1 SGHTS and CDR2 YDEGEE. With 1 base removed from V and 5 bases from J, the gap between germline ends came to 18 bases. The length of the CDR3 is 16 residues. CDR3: CASSLSSQGISYGYTF. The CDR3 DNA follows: TGTGCCAGCAGCTTGTCTAGTCAGGGAATTTCATATGGCTACACCTTC.

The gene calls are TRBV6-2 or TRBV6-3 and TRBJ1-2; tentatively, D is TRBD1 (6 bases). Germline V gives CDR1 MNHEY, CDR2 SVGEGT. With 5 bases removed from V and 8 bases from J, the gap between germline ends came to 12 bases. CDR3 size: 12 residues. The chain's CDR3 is CASSATGLGYTF. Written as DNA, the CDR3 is TGTGCCAGCAGTGCCACAGGGCTGGGCTACACCTTC.

The DNA for the CDR3 is TGCGCCAGCAGCTTCGCGTCCCGTTCTGAAGCTTTCTTT. As protein: CASSFASRSEAFF. The chain uses TRBV5-1 and TRBJ1-1; no reliable D call. Germline CDR1 SGHRS, CDR2 YFSETQ. The CDR3 consists of 13 residues. V was cut by 2 bases and J by 6 bases, with 11 bases left in between.

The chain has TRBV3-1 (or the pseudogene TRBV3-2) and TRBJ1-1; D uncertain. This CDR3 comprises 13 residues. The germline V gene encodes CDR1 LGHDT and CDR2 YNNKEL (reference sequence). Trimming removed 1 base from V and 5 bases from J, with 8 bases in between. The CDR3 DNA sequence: TGTGCCAGCAGCCAAGTGTCAGGAACTGAAGCTTTCTTT. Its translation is CASSQVSGTEAFF.

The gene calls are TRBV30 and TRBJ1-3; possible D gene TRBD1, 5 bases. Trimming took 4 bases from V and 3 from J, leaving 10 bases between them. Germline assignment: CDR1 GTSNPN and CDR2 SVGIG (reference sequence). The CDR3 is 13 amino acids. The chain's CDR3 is CAWTYGHGNTIYF. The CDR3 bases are TGTGCCTGGACGTATGGACATGGAAACACCATATATTTT.

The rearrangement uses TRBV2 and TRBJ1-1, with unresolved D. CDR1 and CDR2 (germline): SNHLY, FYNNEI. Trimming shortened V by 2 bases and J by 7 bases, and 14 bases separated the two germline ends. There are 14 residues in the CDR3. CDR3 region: CASSESLGGIEAFF. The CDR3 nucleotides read TGTGCCAGCAGTGAATCCCTCGGCGGAATTGAAGCTTTCTTT.

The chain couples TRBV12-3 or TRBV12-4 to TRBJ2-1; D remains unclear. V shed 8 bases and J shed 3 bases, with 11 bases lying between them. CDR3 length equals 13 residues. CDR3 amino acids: CASLSRNYNEQFF. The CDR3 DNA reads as TGTGCCAGCCTTTCGCGGAACTACAATGAGCAGTTCTTC.

CDR3 nucleotide sequence: TGTGCCAGCTGGACGGGTGCTAGCGGGACCTACGAGCAGTACTTC. Protein sequence: CASWTGASGTYEQYF. V is TRBV6-5 and J is TRBJ2-7, with 9 bases identical to TRBD2. Germline V gene lookup returns CDR1 MNHEY and CDR2 SVGAGI. V shed 8 bases and J 2 bases; nucleotides not matched to a gene: 10. CDR3 length: 15 amino acids.

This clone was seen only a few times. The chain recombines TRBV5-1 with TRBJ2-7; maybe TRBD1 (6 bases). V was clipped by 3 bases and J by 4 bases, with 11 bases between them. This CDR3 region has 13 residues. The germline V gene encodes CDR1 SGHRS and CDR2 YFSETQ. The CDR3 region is CASSWMTGYEQYF. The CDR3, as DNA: TGCGCCAGCAGCTGGATGACAGGTTACGAGCAGTACTTC.

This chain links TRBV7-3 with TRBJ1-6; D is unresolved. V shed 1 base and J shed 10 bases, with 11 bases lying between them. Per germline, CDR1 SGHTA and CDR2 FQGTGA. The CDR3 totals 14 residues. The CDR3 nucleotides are TGTGCCAGCAGCTTAATGGCAGGCCCCTCACCCCTCCACTTT. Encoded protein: CASSLMAGPSPLHF.

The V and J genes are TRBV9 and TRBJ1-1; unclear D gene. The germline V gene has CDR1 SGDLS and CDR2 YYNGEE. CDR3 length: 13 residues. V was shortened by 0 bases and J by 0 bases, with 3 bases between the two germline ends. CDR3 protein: CASSVAMNTEAFF. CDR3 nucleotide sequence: TGTGCCAGCAGCGTAGCCATGAACACTGAAGCTTTCTTT.

The CDR3 DNA reads TGTGCCAGCTCATCCGTCGAGAGAGCCACCTACGAGCAGTACTTC. It yields the protein CASSSVERATYEQYF. The chain employs TRBV18 and TRBJ2-7, with unresolved D. The germline V and J ends were trimmed by 5 bases and 2 bases, with 16 bases remaining between them. CDR1 KGHSH and CDR2 LQKENI come from the germline V gene. The CDR3 has 15 residues.

The CDR3 nucleotides are TGCGCCAGCAGCTTGGAGGCCCGAGCCCCAGGGGTGGCGGCTGAAGCTTTCTTT. This codes for CASSLEARAPGVAAEAFF. The chain is built from TRBV5-1 and TRBJ1-1, with D possibly being TRBD1 (6 bases). The CDR3 has 18 amino acids. V lost 0 bases to trimming and J lost 6 bases, with 24 bases between them. CDR1 is SGHRS, CDR2 YFSETQ, per germline.

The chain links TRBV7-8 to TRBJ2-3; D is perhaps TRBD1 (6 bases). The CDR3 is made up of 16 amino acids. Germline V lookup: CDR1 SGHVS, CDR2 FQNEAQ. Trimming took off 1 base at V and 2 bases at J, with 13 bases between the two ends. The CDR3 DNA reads TGTGCCAGCAGCTTAGACAGGGCCCTTTCCACAGATACGCAGTATTTT. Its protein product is CASSLDRALSTDTQYF.

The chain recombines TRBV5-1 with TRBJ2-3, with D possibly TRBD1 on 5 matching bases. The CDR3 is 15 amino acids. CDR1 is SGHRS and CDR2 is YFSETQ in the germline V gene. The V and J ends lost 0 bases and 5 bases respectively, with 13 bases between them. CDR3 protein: CASSLEGIGVDTQYF. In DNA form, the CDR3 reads TGCGCCAGCAGCTTGGAGGGGATAGGGGTAGATACGCAGTATTTT.